The 3 T cell receptor beta chains presented below share a single source sample, sequenced in a study of shared clonotypes between healthy human individuals. Clones were sequenced by immunoSEQ multiplex PCR, and TCRdb holds only the in-frame ones, with some missing. In the table there are 2 million to 3 million clones, 93% of which are singletons. Input material: naive CD4+ T cells from PBMCs. Subset in this sample: CD45RA+ positively selected. The receptors derive from a man between 18 and 29 years old in good health. Some clones in this sample may be carry-over from other donors' samples.

The gene calls are TRBV5-1 and TRBJ1-3, with TRBD1 matching over 8 bases. Germline V gene sequence: CDR1 SGHRS, CDR2 YFSETQ. V was clipped by 4 bases and J by 0 bases; unmatched bases: 6. This CDR3 is 16 amino acids long. The chain's CDR3 is CASSKGQDLSGNTIYF. CDR3 sequence (DNA): TGCGCCAGCAGCAAGGGACAGGATCTCTCTGGAAACACCATATATTTT.

J is TRBJ1-1 and V is TRBV5-4; D uncertain. This CDR3 comprises 15 residues. Germline V gene data show CDR1 as SGHNT and CDR2 as YYREEE (reference sequence). Between the trimmed V and J ends, which lost 0 bases and 10 bases, there was a span of 19 bases. The CDR3 reads CASSLAGRRLLGAFF. CDR3 DNA: TGTGCCAGCAGCTTGGCCGGACGGAGGCTACTTGGAGCTTTCTTT.

V gene TRBV18 combines with J gene TRBJ2-7; D is tentatively TRBD1 or TRBD2 (6 bases each). The V end lost 3 bases, the J end lost 7 bases, and 16 bases lay between the germline ends. Germline CDR1 reads KGHSH; CDR2 reads LQKENI. CDR3 length equals 14 residues. The CDR3 coding sequence is TGTGCCAGCTCACCGGGGGGCGCACGGCGGGAGCAGTACTTC. Translation: CASSPGGARREQYF.